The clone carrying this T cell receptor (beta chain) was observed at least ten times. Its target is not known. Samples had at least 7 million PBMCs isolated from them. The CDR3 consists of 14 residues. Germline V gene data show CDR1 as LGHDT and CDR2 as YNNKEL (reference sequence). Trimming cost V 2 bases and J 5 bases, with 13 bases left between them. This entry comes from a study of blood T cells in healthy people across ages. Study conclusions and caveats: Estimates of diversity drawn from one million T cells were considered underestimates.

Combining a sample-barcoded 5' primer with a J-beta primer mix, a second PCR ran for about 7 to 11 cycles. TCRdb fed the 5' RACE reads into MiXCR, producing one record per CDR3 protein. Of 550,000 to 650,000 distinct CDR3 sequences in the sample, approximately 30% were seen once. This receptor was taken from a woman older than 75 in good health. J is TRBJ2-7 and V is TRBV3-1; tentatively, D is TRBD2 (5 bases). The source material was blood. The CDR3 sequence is CASSQFGKVHEQYF. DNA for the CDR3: TGTGCCAGCAGCCAATTCGGGAAGGTACACGAGCAGTACTTC.